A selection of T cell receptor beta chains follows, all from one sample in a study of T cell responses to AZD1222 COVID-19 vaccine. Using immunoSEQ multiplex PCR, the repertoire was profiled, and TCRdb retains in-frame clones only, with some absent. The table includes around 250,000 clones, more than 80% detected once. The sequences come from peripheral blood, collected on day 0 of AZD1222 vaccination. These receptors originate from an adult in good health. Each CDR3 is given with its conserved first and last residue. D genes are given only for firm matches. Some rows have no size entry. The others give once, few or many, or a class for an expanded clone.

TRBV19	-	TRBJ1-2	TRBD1	CASSSRTGAFYGYTF	TGTGCCAGTAGTTCGAGGACAGGAGCCTTCTATGGCTACACCTTC
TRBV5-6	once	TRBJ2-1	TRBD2	CASSFGTTTGDEQFF	TGTGCCAGCAGCTTCGGGACTACCACTGGCGATGAGCAGTTCTTC
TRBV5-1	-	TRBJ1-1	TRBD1	CASGSINRGGDTEAFF	TGCGCCAGCGGCTCCATCAACAGGGGTGGAGACACTGAAGCTTTCTTT
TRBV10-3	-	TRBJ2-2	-	CAMGRPGELFF	TGTGCCATGGGGAGGCCCGGGGAGCTGTTTTTT
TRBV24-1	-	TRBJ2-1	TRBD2	CATSDAGWTSGSNEQFF	TGTGCCACCAGTGATGCGGGTTGGACTAGCGGGTCCAATGAGCAGTTCTTC
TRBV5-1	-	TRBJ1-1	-	CASSLAGMNTEAFF	TGCGCCAGCAGCTTGGCAGGAATGAACACTGAAGCTTTCTTT
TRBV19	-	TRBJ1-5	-	CASSSQGSNQPQHF	TGTGCCAGTAGTTCTCAGGGTAGCAATCAGCCCCAGCATTTT
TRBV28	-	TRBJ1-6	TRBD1	CASSPHGQAEPLHF	TGTGCCAGCAGTCCCCACGGACAGGCTGAACCCCTCCACTTT
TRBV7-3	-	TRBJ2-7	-	CASSPQGRLGEQYF	TGTGCCAGCAGCCCCCAGGGCAGACTCGGCGAGCAGTACTTC
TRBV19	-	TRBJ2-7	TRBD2	CASNTGRGEQYF	TGTGCCAGTAATACCGGGAGGGGCGAGCAGTACTTC
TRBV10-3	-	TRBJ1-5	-	CAISESFNDGSNQPQHF	TGTGCCATCAGTGAGTCCTTTAACGACGGGAGCAATCAGCCCCAGCATTTT
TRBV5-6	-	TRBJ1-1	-	CASSLVPGVYEAFF	TGTGCCAGCAGCTTGGTCCCAGGGGTTTATGAAGCTTTCTTT
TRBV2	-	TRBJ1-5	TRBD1	CASSPRGGQGTNSNQPQHF	TGTGCCAGCAGCCCCCGGGGGGGACAGGGTACTAATAGCAATCAGCCCCAGCATTTT
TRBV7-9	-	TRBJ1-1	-	CASSTSGSRDTEAFF	TGTGCCAGCAGCACGTCAGGGTCTAGGGACACTGAAGCTTTCTTT
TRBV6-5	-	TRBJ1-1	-	CATIQNTEAFF	TGTGCCACAATCCAGAACACTGAAGCTTTCTTT
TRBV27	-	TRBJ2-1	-	CASRLAYEQFF	TGTGCCAGCAGATTAGCGTATGAGCAGTTCTTC
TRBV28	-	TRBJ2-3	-	CASTGPLARTDTQYF	TGTGCCAGCACGGGCCCTCTAGCACGCACAGATACGCAGTATTTT
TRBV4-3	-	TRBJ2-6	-	CASSQAPPLGVSSGANVLTF	TGCGCCAGCAGCCAAGCTCCACCATTGGGGGTCAGCTCTGGGGCCAACGTCCTGACTTTC
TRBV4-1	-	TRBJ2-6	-	CASSPGVGRASGANVLTF	TGCGCCAGCAGCCCGGGGGTGGGACGTGCCTCTGGGGCCAACGTCCTGACTTTC
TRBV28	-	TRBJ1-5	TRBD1	CASSLSFLRGQRSYSNQPQHF	TGTGCCAGCAGTTTATCCTTTTTACGGGGACAGAGATCTTATAGCAATCAGCCCCAGCATTTT
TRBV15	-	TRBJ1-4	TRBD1	CATSPDREITNEKLFF	TGTGCCACCAGCCCCGACAGGGAGATAACTAATGAAAAACTGTTTTTT
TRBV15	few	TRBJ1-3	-	CATSRDIQGRVSGNTIYF	TGTGCCACCAGCAGAGATATTCAGGGGAGGGTCTCTGGAAACACCATATATTTT